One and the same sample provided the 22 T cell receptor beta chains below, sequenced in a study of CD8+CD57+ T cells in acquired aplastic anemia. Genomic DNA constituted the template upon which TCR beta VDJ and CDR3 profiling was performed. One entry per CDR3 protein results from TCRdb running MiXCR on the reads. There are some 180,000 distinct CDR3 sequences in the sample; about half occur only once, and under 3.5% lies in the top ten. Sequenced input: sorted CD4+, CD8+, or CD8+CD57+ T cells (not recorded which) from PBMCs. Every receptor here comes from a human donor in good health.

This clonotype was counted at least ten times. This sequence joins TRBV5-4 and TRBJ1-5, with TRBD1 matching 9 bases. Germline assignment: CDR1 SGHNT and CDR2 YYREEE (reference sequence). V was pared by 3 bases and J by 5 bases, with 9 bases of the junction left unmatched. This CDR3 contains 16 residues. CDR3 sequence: CASSYTGQGLDQPQHF. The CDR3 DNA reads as TGTGCCAGCAGCTATACGGGACAGGGATTAGATCAGCCCCAGCATTTT.

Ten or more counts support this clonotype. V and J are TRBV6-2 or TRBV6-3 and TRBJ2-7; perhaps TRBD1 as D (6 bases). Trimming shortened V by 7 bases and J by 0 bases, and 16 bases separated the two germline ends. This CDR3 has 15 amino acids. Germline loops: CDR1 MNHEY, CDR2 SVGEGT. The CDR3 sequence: CASKLIRDTSYEQYF. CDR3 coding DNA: TGTGCCAGCAAGTTGATCCGGGACACCTCCTACGAGCAGTACTTC.

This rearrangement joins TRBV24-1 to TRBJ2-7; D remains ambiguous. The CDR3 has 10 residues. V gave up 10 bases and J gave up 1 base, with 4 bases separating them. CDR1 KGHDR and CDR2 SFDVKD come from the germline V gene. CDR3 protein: CATPSYEQYF. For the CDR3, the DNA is TGTGCCACACCATCCTACGAGCAGTACTTC.

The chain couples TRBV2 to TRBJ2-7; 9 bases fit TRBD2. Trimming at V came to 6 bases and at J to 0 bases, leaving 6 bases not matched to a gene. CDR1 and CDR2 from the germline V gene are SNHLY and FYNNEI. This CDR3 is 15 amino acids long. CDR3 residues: CASRASGRSSYEQYF. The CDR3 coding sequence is TGTGCCAGCAGGGCCAGCGGGAGGAGCTCCTACGAGCAGTACTTC.

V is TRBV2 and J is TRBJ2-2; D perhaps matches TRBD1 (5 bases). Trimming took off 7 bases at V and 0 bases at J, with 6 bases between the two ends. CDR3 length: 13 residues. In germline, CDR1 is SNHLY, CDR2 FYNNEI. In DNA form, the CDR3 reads TGTGCCAGCAAGGGGACGAACACCGGGGAGCTGTTTTTT. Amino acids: CASKGTNTGELFF.

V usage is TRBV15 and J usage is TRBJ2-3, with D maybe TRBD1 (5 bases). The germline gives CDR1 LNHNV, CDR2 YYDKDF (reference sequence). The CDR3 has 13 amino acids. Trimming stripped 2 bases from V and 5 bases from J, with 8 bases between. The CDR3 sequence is CATSRQGRDTQYF. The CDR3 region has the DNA TGTGCCACCAGCAGACAGGGCAGAGATACGCAGTATTTT.

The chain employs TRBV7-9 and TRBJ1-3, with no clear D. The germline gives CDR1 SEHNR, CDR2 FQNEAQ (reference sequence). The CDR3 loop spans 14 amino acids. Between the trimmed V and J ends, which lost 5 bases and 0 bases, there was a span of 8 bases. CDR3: CASSPRDSGNTIYF. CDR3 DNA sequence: TGTGCCAGCAGCCCCCGTGACTCTGGAAACACCATATATTTT. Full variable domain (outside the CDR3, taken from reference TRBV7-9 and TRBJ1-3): DTGVSQNPRHKITKRGQNVTFRCDPISEHNRLYWYRQTLGQGPEFLTYFQNEAQLEKSRLLSDRFSAERPKGSFSTLEIQRTEQGDSAMYLCASSPRDSGNTIYFGEGSWLTVV.

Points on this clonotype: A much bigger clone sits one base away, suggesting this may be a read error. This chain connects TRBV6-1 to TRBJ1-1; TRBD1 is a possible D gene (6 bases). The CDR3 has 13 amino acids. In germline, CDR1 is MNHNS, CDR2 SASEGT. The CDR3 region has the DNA TGTTCCAGCAGCCACGGACAGTCGACTGAAGCTTTCTTT. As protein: CSSSHGQSTEAFF.

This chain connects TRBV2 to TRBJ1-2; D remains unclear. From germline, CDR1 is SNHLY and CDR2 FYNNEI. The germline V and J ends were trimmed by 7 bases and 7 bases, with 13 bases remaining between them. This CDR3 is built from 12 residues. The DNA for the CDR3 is TGTGCCAGCAATAGGGATAAGTTTGGCTACACCTTC. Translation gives CASNRDKFGYTF.

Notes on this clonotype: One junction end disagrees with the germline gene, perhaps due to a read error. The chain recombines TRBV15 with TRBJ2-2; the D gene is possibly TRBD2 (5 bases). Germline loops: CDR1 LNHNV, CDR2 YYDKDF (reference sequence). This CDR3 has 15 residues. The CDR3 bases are TGTGCCACCAGCGACCGGGATGTCGACACCGGGGAGCTGTTTTTC. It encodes CATSDRDVDTGELFF. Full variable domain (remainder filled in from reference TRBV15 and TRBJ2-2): DAMVIQNPRYQVTQFGKPVTLSCSQTLNHNVMYWYQQKSSQAPKLLFHYYDKDFNNEADTPDNFQSRRPNTSFCFLDIRSPGLGDTAMYLCATSDRDVDTGELFFGEGSRLTVL.

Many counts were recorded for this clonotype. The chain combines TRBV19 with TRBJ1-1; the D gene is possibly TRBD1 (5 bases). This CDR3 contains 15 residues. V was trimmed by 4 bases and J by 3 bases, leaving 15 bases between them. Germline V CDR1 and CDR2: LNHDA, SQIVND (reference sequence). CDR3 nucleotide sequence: TGTGCCAGTAGTACCGGGACGGCATCCGACACTGAAGCTTTCTTT. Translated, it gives CASSTGTASDTEAFF.

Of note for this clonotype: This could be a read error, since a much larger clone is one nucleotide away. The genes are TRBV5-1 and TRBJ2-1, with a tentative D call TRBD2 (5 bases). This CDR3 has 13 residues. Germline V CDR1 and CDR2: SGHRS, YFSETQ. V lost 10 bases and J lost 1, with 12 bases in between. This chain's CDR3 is CAGNGDSYNEQFF. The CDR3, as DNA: TGCGCCGGTAACGGGGATTCCTACAATGAGCAGTTCTTC.

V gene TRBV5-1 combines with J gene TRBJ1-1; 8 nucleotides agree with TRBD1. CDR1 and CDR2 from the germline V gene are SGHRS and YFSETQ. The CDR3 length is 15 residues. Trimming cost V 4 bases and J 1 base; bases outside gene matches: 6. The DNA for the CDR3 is TGCGCCAGCAGCACGACAGGGGTACGGAACACTGAAGCTTTCTTT. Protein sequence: CASSTTGVRNTEAFF.

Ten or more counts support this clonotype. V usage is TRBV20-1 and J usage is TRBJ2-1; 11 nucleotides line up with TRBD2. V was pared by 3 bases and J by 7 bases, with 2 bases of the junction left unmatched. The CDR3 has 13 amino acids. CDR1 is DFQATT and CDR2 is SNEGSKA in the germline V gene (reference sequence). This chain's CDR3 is CSASTSGSNEQFF. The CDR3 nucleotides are TGCAGTGCTAGTACTAGCGGGAGTAATGAGCAGTTCTTC.

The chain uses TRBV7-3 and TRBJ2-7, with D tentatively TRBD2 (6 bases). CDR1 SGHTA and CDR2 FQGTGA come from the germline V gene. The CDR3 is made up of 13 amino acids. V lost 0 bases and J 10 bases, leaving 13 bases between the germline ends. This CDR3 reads CASSLTVGGSQYF. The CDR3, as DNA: TGTGCCAGCAGCTTAACCGTCGGGGGTAGTCAGTACTTC. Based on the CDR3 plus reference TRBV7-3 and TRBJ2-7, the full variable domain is GAGVSQTPSNKVTEKGKYVELRCDPISGHTALYWYRQSLGQGPEFLIYFQGTGAADDSGLPNDRFFAVRPEGSVSTLKIQRTERGDSAVYLCASSLTVGGSQYFGPGTRLTVT.

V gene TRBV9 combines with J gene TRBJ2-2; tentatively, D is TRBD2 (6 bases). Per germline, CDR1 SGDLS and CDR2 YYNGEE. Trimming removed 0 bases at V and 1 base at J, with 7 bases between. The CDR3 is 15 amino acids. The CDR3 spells CASSVGGKNTGELFF. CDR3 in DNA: TGTGCCAGCAGCGTAGGCGGGAAGAACACCGGGGAGCTGTTTTTT.

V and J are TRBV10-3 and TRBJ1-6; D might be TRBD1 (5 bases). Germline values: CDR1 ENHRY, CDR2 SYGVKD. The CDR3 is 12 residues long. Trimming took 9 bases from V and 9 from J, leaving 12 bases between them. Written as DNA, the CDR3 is TGTGCCATGCGGGACGGTAGTTCACCCCTCCACTTT. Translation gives CAMRDGSSPLHF.

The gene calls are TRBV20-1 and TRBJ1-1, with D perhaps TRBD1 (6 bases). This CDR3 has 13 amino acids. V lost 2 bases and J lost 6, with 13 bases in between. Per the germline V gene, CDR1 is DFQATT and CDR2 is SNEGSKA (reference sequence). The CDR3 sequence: CSARSGARPEAFF. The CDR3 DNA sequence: TGCAGTGCTAGATCGGGGGCGCGCCCTGAAGCTTTCTTT.

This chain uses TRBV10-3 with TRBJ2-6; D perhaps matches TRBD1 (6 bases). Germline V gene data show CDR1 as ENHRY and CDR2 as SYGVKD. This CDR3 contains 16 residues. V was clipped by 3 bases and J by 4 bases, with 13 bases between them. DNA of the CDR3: TGTGCCATCAGTGACCTTGACAGGACCGGGGCCAACGTCCTGACTTTC. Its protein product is CAISDLDRTGANVLTF.

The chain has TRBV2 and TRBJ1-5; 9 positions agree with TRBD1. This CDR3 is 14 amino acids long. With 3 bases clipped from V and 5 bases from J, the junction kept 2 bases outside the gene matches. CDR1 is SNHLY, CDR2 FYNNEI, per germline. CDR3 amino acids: CASSEDRGDQPQHF. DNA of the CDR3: TGTGCCAGCAGTGAGGACAGGGGTGATCAGCCCCAGCATTTT.

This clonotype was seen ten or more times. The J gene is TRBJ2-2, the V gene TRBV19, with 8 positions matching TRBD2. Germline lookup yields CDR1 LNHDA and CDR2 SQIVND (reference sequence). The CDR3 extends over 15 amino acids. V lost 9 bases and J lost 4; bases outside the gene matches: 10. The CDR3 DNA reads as TGTGCCAGCCTCGGGACTAGAGAGTCCACCGGGGAGCTGTTTTTT. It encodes CASLGTRESTGELFF.

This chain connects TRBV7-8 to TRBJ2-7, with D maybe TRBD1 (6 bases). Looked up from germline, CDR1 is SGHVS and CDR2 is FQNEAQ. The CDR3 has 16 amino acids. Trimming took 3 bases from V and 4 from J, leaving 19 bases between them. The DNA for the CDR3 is TGTGCCAGCAGCTTGAACACCGGGACACCGGGATACGAGCAGTACTTC. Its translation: CASSLNTGTPGYEQYF.